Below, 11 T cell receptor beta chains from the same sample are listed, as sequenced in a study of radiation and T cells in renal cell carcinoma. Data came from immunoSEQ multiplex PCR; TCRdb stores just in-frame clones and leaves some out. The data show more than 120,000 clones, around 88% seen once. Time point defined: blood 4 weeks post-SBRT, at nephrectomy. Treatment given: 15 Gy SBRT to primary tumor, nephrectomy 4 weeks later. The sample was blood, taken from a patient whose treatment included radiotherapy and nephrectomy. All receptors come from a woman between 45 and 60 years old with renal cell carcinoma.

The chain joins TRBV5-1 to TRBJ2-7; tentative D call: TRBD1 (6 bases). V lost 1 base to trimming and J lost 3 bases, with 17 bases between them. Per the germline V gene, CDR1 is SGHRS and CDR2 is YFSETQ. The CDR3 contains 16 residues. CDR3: CASSLPPGQGNYEQYF. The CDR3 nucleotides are TGCGCCAGCAGCTTGCCCCCCGGGCAGGGGAACTACGAGCAGTACTTC.

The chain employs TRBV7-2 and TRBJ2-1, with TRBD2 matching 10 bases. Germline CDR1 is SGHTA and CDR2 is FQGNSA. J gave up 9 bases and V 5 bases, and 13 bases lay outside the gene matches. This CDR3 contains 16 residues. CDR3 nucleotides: TGTGCCAGCAGCGGGCGGGGAGCGGGGGGGCCCCCTGAGCAGTTCTTC. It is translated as CASSGRGAGGPPEQFF.

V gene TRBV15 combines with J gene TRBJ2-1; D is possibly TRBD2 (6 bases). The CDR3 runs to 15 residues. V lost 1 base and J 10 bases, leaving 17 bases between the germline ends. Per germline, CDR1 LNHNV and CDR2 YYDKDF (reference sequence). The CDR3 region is CATSRVAGTYSEQFF. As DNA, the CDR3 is TGTGCCACCAGCAGAGTTGCGGGAACCTACTCGGAGCAGTTCTTC.

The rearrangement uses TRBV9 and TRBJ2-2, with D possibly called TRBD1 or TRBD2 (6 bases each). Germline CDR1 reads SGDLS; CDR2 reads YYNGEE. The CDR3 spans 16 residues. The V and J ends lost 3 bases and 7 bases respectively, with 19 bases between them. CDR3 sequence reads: CASSADPWGAIGELFF. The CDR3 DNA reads TGTGCCAGCAGCGCCGATCCCTGGGGGGCAATCGGGGAGCTGTTTTTT.

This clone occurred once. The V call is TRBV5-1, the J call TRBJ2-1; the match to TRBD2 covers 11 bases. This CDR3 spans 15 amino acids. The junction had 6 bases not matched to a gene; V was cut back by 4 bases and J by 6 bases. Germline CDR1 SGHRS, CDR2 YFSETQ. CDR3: CASSGGLAVSNEQFF. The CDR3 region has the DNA TGCGCCAGCAGCGGGGGACTAGCGGTTTCCAATGAGCAGTTCTTC.

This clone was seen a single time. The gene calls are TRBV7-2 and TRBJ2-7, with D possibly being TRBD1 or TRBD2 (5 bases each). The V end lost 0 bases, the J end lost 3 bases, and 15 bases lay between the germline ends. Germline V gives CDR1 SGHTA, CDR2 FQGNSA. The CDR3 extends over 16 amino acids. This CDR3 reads CASSLAGTQSNYEQYF. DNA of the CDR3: TGTGCCAGCAGCTTAGCCGGGACGCAGAGTAACTACGAGCAGTACTTC.

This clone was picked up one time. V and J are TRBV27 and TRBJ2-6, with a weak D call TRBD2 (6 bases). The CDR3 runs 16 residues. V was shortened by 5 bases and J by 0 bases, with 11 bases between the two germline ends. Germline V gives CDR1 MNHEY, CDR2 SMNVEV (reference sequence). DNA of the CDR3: TGTGCCAGCAGTCCGGGAGCGATCTCTGGGGCCAACGTCCTGACTTTC. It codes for CASSPGAISGANVLTF.

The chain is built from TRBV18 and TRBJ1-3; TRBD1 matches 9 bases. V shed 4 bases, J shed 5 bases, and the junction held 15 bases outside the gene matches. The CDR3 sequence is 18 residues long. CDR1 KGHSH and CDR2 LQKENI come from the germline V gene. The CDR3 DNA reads TGTGCCAGCTCACTGCAGGCTAGACCCGGGACAGGGCGAAACACCATATATTTT. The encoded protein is CASSLQARPGTGRNTIYF.

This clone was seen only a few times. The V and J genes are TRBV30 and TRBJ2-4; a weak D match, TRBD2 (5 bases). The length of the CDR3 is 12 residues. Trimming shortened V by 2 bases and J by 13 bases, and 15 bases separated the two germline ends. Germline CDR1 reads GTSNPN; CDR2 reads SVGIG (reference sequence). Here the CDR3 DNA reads TGTGCCTGGAGTTCGCGGGCTACGGGGCAGTACTTC. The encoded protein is CAWSSRATGQYF.

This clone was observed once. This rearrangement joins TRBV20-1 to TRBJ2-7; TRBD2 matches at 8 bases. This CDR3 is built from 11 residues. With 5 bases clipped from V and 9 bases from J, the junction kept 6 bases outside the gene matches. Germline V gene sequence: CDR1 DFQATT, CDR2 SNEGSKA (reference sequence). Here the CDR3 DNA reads TGCAGTGCTTTCTTCGGGGGGGCGCAGTACTTC. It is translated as CSAFFGGAQYF.

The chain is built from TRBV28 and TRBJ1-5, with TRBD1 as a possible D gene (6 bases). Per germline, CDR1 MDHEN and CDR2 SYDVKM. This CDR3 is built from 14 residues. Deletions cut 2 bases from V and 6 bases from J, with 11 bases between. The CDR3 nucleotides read TGTGCCAGCAGTTTAGCAGGGGACCCTCAGCCCCAGCATTTT. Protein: CASSLAGDPQPQHF.